A selection of T cell receptor beta chains follows, all from one sample in a study of response to subunit inactivated influenza vaccine. One entry per CDR3 protein, called by TCRdb with MiXCR from the RT-PCR reads. The profile shows about 700,000 distinct CDR3 sequences, 11% to 15% of them singletons. Sample: PBMCs from blood, taken 14 to 15 days before vaccination. The receptor source for this set is a man aged 50 or older who received an inactivated influenza vaccine. Both conserved end residues are part of each CDR3. The D gene is left open where the match is weak. Some rows have no size entry. The others give once, few or many, or a class for an expanded clone.

D gene | J gene | clone size | V gene | CDR3 protein | CDR3 DNA
NA | TRBJ2-7 | NA | TRBV7-9 | CASSLGGNRAEQYF | TGTGCCAGCAGCTTAGGGGGGAATCGGGCCGAGCAGTACTTC
NA | TRBJ2-3 | few | TRBV27 | CASRPGTGTDTQYF | TGTGCCAGCAGACCCGGGACTGGCACAGATACGCAGTATTTT
TRBD2 | TRBJ2-5 | NA | TRBV7-9 | CASSLMAGGYQETQYF | TGTGCCAGCAGCTTAATGGCGGGGGGTTACCAAGAGACCCAGTACTTC
NA | TRBJ2-2 | many | TRBV5-1 | CASSLELQRVTGELFF | TGCGCCAGCAGCTTGGAGTTACAGAGAGTCACCGGGGAGCTGTTTTTT
TRBD2 | TRBJ2-5 | many | TRBV2 | CASSEQSGGALETQYF | TGTGCCAGCAGTGAGCAGAGCGGGGGGGCCTTAGAGACCCAGTACTTC
NA | TRBJ2-7 | few | TRBV12-3/TRBV12-4 | CASSFEGLVSEQYF | TGTGCCAGCAGTTTTGAGGGTTTGGTGAGCGAGCAGTACTTC
NA | TRBJ2-5 | NA | TRBV2 | CASLRRVQETQYF | TGTGCCAGCCTCAGGCGGGTACAAGAGACCCAGTACTTC
NA | TRBJ2-5 | many | TRBV12-3/TRBV12-4 | CASREDVEETQYF | TGTGCCAGCAGGGAAGACGTTGAAGAGACCCAGTACTTC
NA | TRBJ2-1 | NA | TRBV6-5 | CASSYSAFDRYNEQFF | TGTGCCAGCAGTTATTCCGCCTTTGACAGGTACAATGAGCAGTTCTTC
NA | TRBJ2-7 | once | TRBV5-1 | CASSLVSASYEQYF | TGCGCCAGCAGCTTGGTGTCAGCCAGCTACGAGCAGTACTTC
TRBD2 | TRBJ2-7 | few | TRBV3-1 | CASTGTRGSEQYF | TGTGCCAGCACCGGGACTAGGGGATCCGAGCAGTACTTC
NA | TRBJ2-1 | few | TRBV2 | CASSSSSIEQFF | TGTGCCAGCAGCTCCTCCAGTATTGAGCAGTTCTTC
NA | TRBJ2-7 | few | TRBV5-1 | CASSETSIYEQYF | TGCGCCAGCAGCGAGACTAGTATCTACGAGCAGTACTTC
NA | TRBJ1-5 | NA | TRBV4-1 | CASSQEVPEHSNQPQHF | TGCGCCAGCAGCCAAGAGGTACCGGAGCATAGCAATCAGCCCCAGCATTTT
TRBD2 | TRBJ2-7 | many | TRBV24-1 | CATSGGGEQYF | TGTGCCACCAGTGGGGGGGGAGAGCAGTACTTC
NA | TRBJ1-6 | few | TRBV12-3/TRBV12-4 | CASSLGVRNSPLHF | TGTGCCAGCAGTTTAGGAGTACGTAATTCACCCCTCCACTTT
NA | TRBJ1-1 | NA | TRBV6-1 | CASSEPPGREGTEAFF | TGTGCCAGCAGTGAACCCCCGGGACGGGAGGGGACTGAAGCTTTCTTT
TRBD2 | TRBJ2-5 | few | TRBV6-5 | CASSYSSRGGRETQYF | TGTGCCAGCAGTTACTCGTCTCGCGGGGGTCGTGAGACCCAGTACTTC
NA | TRBJ1-5 | few | TRBV7-2 | CASSLGDTMNQPQHF | TGTGCCAGCAGCTTAGGGGACACGATGAATCAGCCCCAGCATTTT
NA | TRBJ2-2 | NA | TRBV29-1 | CSVDKGRTGELFF | TGCAGCGTTGACAAGGGAAGGACCGGGGAGCTGTTTTTT
TRBD1 | TRBJ2-7 | few | TRBV28 | CASSSPGTGKNYEQYF | TGTGCCAGCAGTTCACCCGGGACAGGGAAAAACTACGAGCAGTACTTC
NA | TRBJ1-6 | many | TRBV20-1 | CSARDGSYNSPLHF | TGCAGTGCTAGAGATGGGTCCTATAATTCACCCCTCCACTTT